This TCR beta chain was sequenced in a study of blood T cell repertoires in COVID-19. This CDR3 region has 16 residues. Losses at the gene ends were 4 bases for V and 0 bases for J; bases not matched to a gene: 6. Germline V gene sequence: CDR1 SGHRS, CDR2 YFSETQ. A single count supports this clone. The method was immunoSEQ multiplex PCR; TCRdb's version includes in-frame clones alone and lacks a portion of them. Among under 300,000 clones listed, around nine tenths were seen once. Each participant's cohort was designated according to participant-reported clinical history. The sequencing sample was made of PBMCs or T cells enriched from blood (not recorded which). The V gene is TRBV5-1, the J gene TRBJ2-4, with 8 bases that match TRBD2. The receptor was isolated from a woman between 18 and 29 years old who had recovered from COVID-19. CDR3 sequence (DNA): TGCGCCAGCAGCGTCACTAGCGGAATAGCCAAAAACATTCAGTACTTC. It translates to CASSVTSGIAKNIQYF.